The 3 T cell receptor beta chains presented below share a single source sample, sequenced in a study of shared clonotypes between healthy human individuals. Profiled with immunoSEQ multiplex PCR; TCRdb holds only in-frame clones, not every one. The table has roughly 2 million clones, around 95% seen once. What was sequenced was naive CD4+ T cells sorted from blood. Subset of the sample: CD45RA+ positively selected. These receptors were taken from a man younger than 30 in good health.

This clone was counted once. V is TRBV11-2 and J is TRBJ1-5, with TRBD1 identical over 9 bases. The trim removed 5 bases at V and 3 bases at J, leaving 5 bases unmatched. CDR1 SGHAT and CDR2 FQNNGV come from the germline V gene. CDR3 size: 15 residues. In DNA, the CDR3 is TGTGCCAGCAGCCCGGGGACAGGGCCCAATCAGCCCCAGCATTTT. Translated, it gives CASSPGTGPNQPQHF.

The chain links TRBV7-2 to TRBJ1-6; tentative D call: TRBD1 (6 bases). V was trimmed by 2 bases and J by 3 bases, leaving 17 bases between them. The CDR3 contains 18 residues. Germline CDR1 SGHTA, CDR2 FQGNSA. CDR3 nucleotide sequence: TGTGCCAGCAGCTTAAGTTTGAGGGGGGGAGGCTATAATTCACCCCTCCACTTT. It specifies CASSLSLRGGGYNSPLHF.

J is TRBJ1-2 and V is TRBV28; 7 nucleotides agree with TRBD1. Trimming cost V 5 bases and J 4 bases; bases outside gene matches: 10. In germline, CDR1 is MDHEN, CDR2 SYDVKM. The CDR3 loop spans 15 amino acids. The CDR3 DNA sequence: TGTGCCAGCAGTACCCCGCAGACAGGGACCTATGGCTACACCTTC. Its protein product is CASSTPQTGTYGYTF.